The 28 T cell receptor beta chains below all came from one sample that was sequenced in a study of PD-1 blockade in classical Hodgkin lymphoma. The data were produced by immunoSEQ multiplex PCR, yet TCRdb's version contains in-frame clones alone and is incomplete. This sample has 25,000 to 35,000 clones, with less than 75% found just once. Documented time point: cycle 4 day 1 (C4D1), after about 6 weeks of nivolumab. Each patient relapsed following autologous stem cell transplantation, and prior brentuximab vedotin exposure differed. The sequencing used peripheral blood mononuclear cells (PBMCs), collected before the fourth cycle of nivolumab. These receptors all stem from a human donor with classical Hodgkin lymphoma.

The genes are TRBV19 and TRBJ2-3; possibly TRBD1 or TRBD2 for D (5 bases each). V gave up 5 bases and J gave up 6 bases, with 18 bases separating them. Germline V gene lookup returns CDR1 LNHDA and CDR2 SQIVND (reference sequence). CDR3 length: 15 amino acids. In DNA form, the CDR3 reads TGTGCCAGTAGTTCTGGGACCCTCAGTGGGGATACGCAGTATTTT. As protein: CASSSGTLSGDTQYF.

V is TRBV6-6 and J is TRBJ2-7, with a possible D match to TRBD1 (6 bases). Germline assignment: CDR1 MNHNY and CDR2 SVGAGI (reference sequence). The CDR3 has 14 residues. Between the trimmed V and J ends, which lost 6 bases and 2 bases, there was a span of 14 bases. For the CDR3, the DNA is TGTGCCAGCAGCCACCGGGACACAGCCTACGAGCAGTACTTC. This encodes CASSHRDTAYEQYF.

V is TRBV13 and J is TRBJ1-4; TRBD1 matches at 7 bases. The CDR3 runs 14 residues. Germline loops: CDR1 PRHDT, CDR2 FYEKMQ (reference sequence). Losses at the gene ends were 4 bases for V and 4 bases for J; bases not matched to a gene: 3. The CDR3 here is CASSYGTVNEKLFF. DNA for the CDR3: TGTGCCAGCAGCTACGGGACAGTTAATGAAAAACTGTTTTTT.

The V gene is TRBV7-8, the J gene TRBJ1-1; D remains ambiguous. Germline V gene data show CDR1 as SGHVS and CDR2 as FQNEAQ. CDR3 length: 12 residues. With 4 bases removed from V and 5 bases from J, the gap between germline ends came to 8 bases. The CDR3 DNA sequence: TGTGCCAGCAGCTCTGGCGTAACTGAAGCTTTCTTT. It codes for CASSSGVTEAFF.

The rearrangement uses TRBV5-6 and TRBJ2-1; 9 bases are a match to TRBD2. The CDR3 covers 16 residues. Germline V CDR1 and CDR2: SGHDT, YYEEEE. V was clipped by 0 bases and J by 13 bases; unmatched bases: 14. The CDR3: CASSLARRASGTEQFF. CDR3 bases: TGTGCCAGCAGCTTGGCACGTCGGGCTAGCGGGACCGAACAGTTCTTC.

The chain carries TRBV27 and TRBJ2-4; 9 bases line up with TRBD2. Germline V gene sequence: CDR1 MNHEY, CDR2 SMNVEV (reference sequence). The CDR3 has 16 amino acids. V was clipped by 5 bases and J by 5 bases; unmatched bases: 10. The CDR3 here is CASSTRLGGGENIQYF. CDR3 bases: TGTGCCAGCAGTACCCGACTTGGCGGGGGGGAAAACATTCAGTACTTC.

The CDR3 here is CSVLTLSYNEQFF. In DNA form, the CDR3 reads TGCAGCGTTTTGACTCTTTCTTACAATGAGCAGTTCTTC. The chain recombines TRBV29-1 with TRBJ2-1; D is uncertain. Germline V lookup: CDR1 SQVTM, CDR2 ANQGSEA. V was pared by 5 bases and J by 4 bases, with 12 bases between. The CDR3 has 13 residues.

This clone was counted a few times. The chain carries TRBV9 and TRBJ1-5; D is perhaps TRBD1 (5 bases). From germline, CDR1 is SGDLS and CDR2 YYNGEE. The CDR3 covers 14 residues. The V gene lost 3 bases and the J gene lost 7 bases, with 14 bases spanning the gap. The CDR3 DNA is TGTGCCAGCAGCGCCTTGGGGGGAGGGCAGCCCCAGCATTTT. It translates to CASSALGGGQPQHF.

The chain is built from TRBV19 and TRBJ2-1, with 10 bases identical to TRBD2. The CDR3 runs to 13 residues. The germline CDR1 and CDR2 sequences are LNHDA and SQIVND (reference sequence). With 1 base clipped from V and 9 bases from J, the junction kept 0 bases outside the gene matches. The CDR3 sequence: CASSIGLAGEQFF. Here the CDR3 DNA reads TGTGCCAGTAGTATAGGACTAGCGGGTGAGCAGTTCTTC. Filled out from reference TRBV19 and TRBJ2-1, the complete variable domain reads DGGITQSPKYLFRKEGQNVTLSCEQNLNHDAMYWYRQDPGQGLRLIYYSQIVNDFQKGDIAEGYSVSREKKESFPLTVTSAQKNPTAFYLCASSIGLAGEQFFGPGTRLTVL.

DNA for the CDR3: TGCAGCGCCGGGACAGGGGTTCACGAGCAGTACTTC. This gives the protein CSAGTGVHEQYF. The genes are TRBV29-1 and TRBJ2-7, with 10 bases aligning to TRBD1. The CDR3 spans 12 residues. Germline V gene data show CDR1 as SQVTM and CDR2 as ANQGSEA. V shed 7 bases, J shed 5 bases, and the junction held 5 bases outside the gene matches.

The V gene is TRBV6-6, the J gene TRBJ2-2; TRBD2 might be the D (6 bases). Germline V gives CDR1 MNHNY, CDR2 SVGAGI (reference sequence). Trimming cost V 4 bases and J 1 base, with 7 bases left between them. The CDR3 totals 14 residues. CDR3 in amino acids: CASSSRGNTGELFF. The DNA of the CDR3 is TGTGCCAGCAGTTCGCGGGGGAACACCGGGGAGCTGTTTTTT.

The J gene is TRBJ2-7, the V gene TRBV5-4; TRBD2 might be the D (6 bases). V was shortened by 4 bases and J by 6 bases, with 20 bases between the two germline ends. Per the germline V gene, CDR1 is SGHNT and CDR2 is YYREEE (reference sequence). The CDR3 totals 15 residues. DNA of the CDR3: TGTGCCAGCAGCGCCGCCGAGGGACTTCTGGGCGAGCAGTACTTC. Encoded protein: CASSAAEGLLGEQYF. Full variable domain (outside the CDR3, taken from reference TRBV5-4 and TRBJ2-7): ETGVTQSPTHLIKTRGQQVTLRCSSQSGHNTVSWYQQALGQGPQFIFQYYREEENGRGNFPPRFSGLQFPNYSSELNVNALELDDSALYLCASSAAEGLLGEQYFGPGTRLTVT.

V is TRBV6-6 and J is TRBJ2-2, with D hard to call. Germline CDR1 and CDR2: MNHNY and SVGAGI (reference sequence). The ends were cut back, 6 bases at V and 5 bases at J, with 10 bases in the middle. The CDR3 is 13 residues long. CDR3: CASSLILTGELFF. The CDR3 nucleotides are TGTGCCAGCAGCTTGATCTTAACCGGGGAGCTGTTTTTT.

The V gene is TRBV27, the J gene TRBJ2-1; 8 bases fit TRBD2. This CDR3 contains 15 residues. The V gene end was trimmed by 2 bases and the J gene end by 8 bases; junction bases not matched to a gene: 8. The germline gives CDR1 MNHEY, CDR2 SMNVEV (reference sequence). The CDR3, as DNA: TGTGCCAGCAGTTTAGACGGGAGGGCCTATGATGAGCAGTTCTTC. It translates to CASSLDGRAYDEQFF.

The gene calls are TRBV10-3 and TRBJ2-1; D is undetermined. CDR1 and CDR2 (germline): ENHRY, SYGVKD. The V gene lost 0 bases and the J gene lost 9 bases, with 3 bases spanning the gap. The CDR3 sequence is 11 residues long. CDR3 protein: CAISESGEQFF. Written as DNA, the CDR3 is TGTGCCATCAGTGAGTCCGGTGAGCAGTTCTTC.

This clone was counted once. Other DNA sequences in this sample translate to the same CDR3. This rearrangement joins TRBV30 to TRBJ2-3, with a weak D call TRBD1 (5 bases). The CDR3 loop spans 17 amino acids. Deletions cut 3 bases from V and 0 bases from J, with 19 bases between. Per the germline V gene, CDR1 is GTSNPN and CDR2 is SVGIG (reference sequence). CDR3 coding DNA: TGTGCCTGGAGCGGCCCCCCCTCGACAGCTAGCACAGATACGCAGTATTTT. It specifies CAWSGPPSTASTDTQYF. The whole variable domain, filled in from reference TRBV30 and TRBJ2-3, reads SQTIHQWPATLVQPVGSPLSLECTVEGTSNPNLYWYRQAAGRGLQLLFYSVGIGQISSEVPQNLSASRPQDRQFILSSKKLLLSDSGFYLCAWSGPPSTASTDTQYFGPGTRLTVL.

The V and J genes are TRBV7-2 and TRBJ1-5; tentatively, D is TRBD1 (5 bases). Germline V lookup: CDR1 SGHTA, CDR2 FQGNSA. Trimming stripped 2 bases from V and 5 bases from J, with 13 bases between. CDR3 length: 15 residues. CDR3 bases: TGTGCCAGCAGCTTACACGGGGGGTCGGATCAGCCCCAGCATTTT. Translation: CASSLHGGSDQPQHF.

This clone has just one count. The rearrangement links TRBV7-2 to TRBJ2-5, with 7 bases aligning to TRBD1. Germline V lookup: CDR1 SGHTA, CDR2 FQGNSA. V lost 1 base, J lost 4 bases, and 6 bases stayed unmatched. This CDR3 contains 15 residues. CDR3 amino acids: CASSLGMTGSETQYF. CDR3 DNA sequence: TGTGCCAGCAGCTTAGGGATGACAGGGTCAGAGACCCAGTACTTC.

This chain links TRBV7-2 with TRBJ2-5, with D unresolved. Germline V CDR1 and CDR2: SGHTA, FQGNSA. This CDR3 comprises 14 residues. The germline V and J ends were trimmed by 1 base and 7 bases, with 13 bases remaining between them. The CDR3 reads CASSLELLGWTQYF. CDR3 nucleotides: TGTGCCAGCAGCTTAGAATTGCTGGGCTGGACCCAGTACTTC.

V usage is TRBV9 and J usage is TRBJ1-1, with D maybe TRBD1 (6 bases). The germline gives CDR1 SGDLS, CDR2 YYNGEE. V shed 2 bases and J shed 2 bases, with 22 bases lying between them. The CDR3 has 18 amino acids. CDR3: CASSVKEGWGRGNTEAFF. The DNA of the CDR3 is TGTGCCAGCAGCGTCAAAGAGGGGTGGGGCAGGGGAAACACTGAAGCTTTCTTT.

This clone was seen a few times. The gene calls are TRBV6-5 and TRBJ1-6, with TRBD1 as a possible D gene (5 bases). Trimming took 11 bases from V and 7 from J, leaving 12 bases between them. The CDR3 totals 12 residues. Germline V gives CDR1 MNHEY, CDR2 SVGAGI. The CDR3 here is CACRDGNSPLHF. The DNA of the CDR3 is TGTGCCTGCCGGGACGGCAATTCACCCCTCCACTTT.

The V and J genes are TRBV30 and TRBJ2-3; TRBD2 matches at 8 bases. J was trimmed by 4 bases and V by 0 bases; bases with no gene match: 6. The CDR3 has 15 amino acids. The V gene's germline CDR1 is GTSNPN and CDR2 SVGIG (reference sequence). The CDR3 DNA sequence: TGTGCCTGGAGTGTGGGAGCGGGAGAATCAGATACGCAGTATTTT. Protein product: CAWSVGAGESDTQYF.

The chain is built from TRBV29-1 and TRBJ1-1; 9 bases map to TRBD1. There are 17 residues in the CDR3. Germline trimming cut 0 bases from V and 3 bases from J; bases unmatched to any gene: 11. CDR1 SQVTM and CDR2 ANQGSEA come from the germline V gene. CDR3 in DNA: TGCAGCGTTGAAGATGCGACTCGCCGGACAGGGGACACTGAAGCTTTCTTT. Translated: CSVEDATRRTGDTEAFF. Full variable domain (missing parts from reference TRBV29-1 and TRBJ1-1): SAVISQKPSRDICQRGTSLTIQCQVDSQVTMMFWYRQQPGQSLTLIATANQGSEATYESGFVIDKFPISRPNLTFSTLTVSNMSPEDSSIYLCSVEDATRRTGDTEAFFGQGTRLTVV.

The chain uses TRBV30 and TRBJ2-1; weak D call: TRBD2 (8 bases). Trimming shortened V by 3 bases and J by 3 bases, and 18 bases separated the two germline ends. CDR1 and CDR2 (germline): GTSNPN, SVGIG (reference sequence). The CDR3 loop spans 16 amino acids. CDR3 sequence reads: CAWSAGRGLYYNEQFF. CDR3 coding DNA: TGTGCCTGGAGCGCCGGGAGGGGGCTGTACTACAATGAGCAGTTCTTC.

The CDR3: CASRTDRVETQYF. CDR3 DNA: TGTGCCAGCAGAACCGACAGGGTTGAGACCCAGTACTTC. The rearrangement links TRBV5-8 to TRBJ2-5, with TRBD1 matching 7 bases. V shed 5 bases, J shed 5 bases, and the junction held 6 bases outside the gene matches. CDR1 is SGHTS and CDR2 is YDEGEE in the germline V gene. CDR3 length: 13 amino acids.

The chain recombines TRBV4-3 with TRBJ2-1; perhaps D is TRBD1 or TRBD2 (5 bases each). This CDR3 is built from 14 residues. V was pared by 4 bases and J by 4 bases, with 11 bases between. Germline-derived CDR1 and CDR2 are LGHNA and YSLEER. CDR3 residues: CASSPGRTYNEQFF. CDR3 DNA sequence: TGCGCCAGCAGCCCGGGACGGACTTACAATGAGCAGTTCTTC.

This clone occurred a few times. V gene TRBV5-1 combines with J gene TRBJ1-2; 11 bases fit TRBD1. J lost 4 bases, V lost 5 bases, and 13 bases had no gene match. There are 17 residues in the CDR3. CDR1 and CDR2 from the germline V gene are SGHRS and YFSETQ. The CDR3 DNA sequence: TGCGCCAGCAGTTGGGAAGGACAGGGGGCGAGTTCCTATGGCTACACCTTC. Encoded protein: CASSWEGQGASSYGYTF.

Written as DNA, the CDR3 is TGTGCCACCAGCAGAAGCAACCGAAACACCATATATTTT. It codes for CATSRSNRNTIYF. J is TRBJ1-3 and V is TRBV15; D is unclear. Deletions cut 2 bases from V and 5 bases from J, with 7 bases between. Germline assignment: CDR1 LNHNV and CDR2 YYDKDF (reference sequence). This CDR3 has 13 residues.